Given below is one T cell receptor beta chain in context. The sample is drawn from a study of blood T cell repertoires in COVID-19. This CDR3 spans 15 amino acids. Produced via immunoSEQ multiplex PCR; TCRdb's table is partial and in-frame only. This sample carries roughly 200,000 clones, roughly 86% of them seen once, and the ten largest clones take around 23%. This clonotype was sampled from a middle-aged woman in a cohort exposed to, infected with or recovered from COVID-19 (not recorded which). Sequencing was done on a sample of PBMCs or T cells enriched from blood (not recorded which). The rearrangement joins TRBV21-1 to TRBJ2-7; TRBD2 is the table's D call and was not checked against the DNA. TRBV21-1 constitutes a pseudogene. CDR3 sequence: CASSKSGAGCYEQYF. The CDR3 DNA reads TGTGCCAGCAGCAAATCCGGGGCGGGGTGTTACGAGCAGTACTTC.